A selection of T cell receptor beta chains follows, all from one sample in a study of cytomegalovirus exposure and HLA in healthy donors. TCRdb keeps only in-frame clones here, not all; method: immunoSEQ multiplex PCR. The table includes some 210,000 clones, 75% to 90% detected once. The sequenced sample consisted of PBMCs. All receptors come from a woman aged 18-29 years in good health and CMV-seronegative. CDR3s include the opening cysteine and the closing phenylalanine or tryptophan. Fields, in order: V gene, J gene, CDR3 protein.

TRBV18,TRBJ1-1,CASSSDRRNTEAFF
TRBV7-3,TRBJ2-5,CASSLTFQETQYF
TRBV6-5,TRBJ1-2,CASSYGQGGYGYTF
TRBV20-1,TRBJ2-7,CSAYRGLEQYF
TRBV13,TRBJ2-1,CASSPKYGAVNEQFF
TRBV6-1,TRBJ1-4,CASSDPWGATNEKLFF
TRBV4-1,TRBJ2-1,CASSQGDREGAEQFF
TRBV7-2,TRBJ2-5,CASSLSTASGGKTQYF
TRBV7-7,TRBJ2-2,CASSPGQGGGELFF
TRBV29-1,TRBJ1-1,CSVEREAGTEAFF
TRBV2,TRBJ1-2,CASSDDIAGGGYTF
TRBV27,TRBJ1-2,CASSPGRDRVYGYTF
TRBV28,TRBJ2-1,CASSGQATGDEQFF
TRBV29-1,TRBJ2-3,CSVARDRGLGDTQYF
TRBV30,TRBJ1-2,CAWSVPGSYGYTF
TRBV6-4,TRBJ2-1,CASSDSGLPNNEQFF
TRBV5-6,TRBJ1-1,CASSLDPKGTEAFF
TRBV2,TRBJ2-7,CASSEWQGYYEQYF
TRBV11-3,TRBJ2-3,CASSMGQGDTDTQYF
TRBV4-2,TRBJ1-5,CASSQGDDSNQPQHF
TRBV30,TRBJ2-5,CAWLERAGGPETQYF
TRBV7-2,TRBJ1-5,CASSLNGREPSQPQHF
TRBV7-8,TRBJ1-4,CASSLIPGPNEKLFF
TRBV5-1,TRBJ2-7,CASSSGAGGLGREQYF
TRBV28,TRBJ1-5,CASRGDRISNQPQHF
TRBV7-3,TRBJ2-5,CASSLTWDRECGETQYF
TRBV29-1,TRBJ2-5,CSSWGRGIETQYF
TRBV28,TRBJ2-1,CASSLERTAAGQFF
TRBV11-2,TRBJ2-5,CASSLTFGETQYF
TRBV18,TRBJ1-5,CASSLTGSNQPQHF
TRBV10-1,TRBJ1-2,CASSEGGGVDGYTF
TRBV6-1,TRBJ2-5,CASSEDRGTSRETQYF
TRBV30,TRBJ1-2,CAWRDRGLLGGYTF
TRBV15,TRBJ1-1,CATSRAPVKVAEAFF
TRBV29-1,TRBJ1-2,CSVELGQGGYGYTF
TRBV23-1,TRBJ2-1,CASSPPQASVFSYNEQFF
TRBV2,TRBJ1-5,CASSGWTGVNQPQHF
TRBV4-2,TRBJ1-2,CASSHTGGTGYGYTF
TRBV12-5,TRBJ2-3,CASGLRWRGGQTDTQYF
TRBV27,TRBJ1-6,CASSPRTGLNNSPLHF
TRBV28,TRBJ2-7,CASRGRDRPSSYEQYF
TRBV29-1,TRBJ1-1,CSVHKELMNTEAFF
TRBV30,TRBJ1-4,CAWTLGFGITNEKLFF
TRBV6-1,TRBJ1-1,CASGGQGGNTEAFF
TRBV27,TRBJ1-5,CASKTGTAGNQPQHF
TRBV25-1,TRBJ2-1,CASSDTGLSYNEQFF
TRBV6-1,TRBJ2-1,CASSEWFPPSNNEQFF
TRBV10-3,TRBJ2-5,CAISVRGDQETQYF
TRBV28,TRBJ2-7,CASSLPGQYEQYF